This is a list of T cell receptor beta chains from one sample in a study of cytomegalovirus exposure and HLA in healthy donors. Generated by immunoSEQ multiplex PCR, the TCRdb table keeps only in-frame clones and is missing some. Here the sample spans some 110,000 clones, 90% to 95% being singletons. Material: PBMCs. The receptor set was obtained from a woman between 18 and 30 years old in good health and CMV-seronegative. CDR3s include the opening cysteine and the closing phenylalanine or tryptophan. A D gene is named only where the DNA matches it firmly. Where a row states a size, it is once, few, many or the class of an expanded clone; other rows omit it.

TRBJ1-1 | . | TRBV6-1 | . | CASSETKLGPTEAFF | TGTGCCAGCAGTGAAACGAAACTGGGCCCAACTGAAGCTTTCTTT
TRBJ2-2 | TRBD1 | TRBV2 | . | CASRGGTGGTGELFF | TGTGCCAGCAGGGGCGGGACAGGTGGCACCGGGGAGCTGTTTTTT
TRBJ1-6 | TRBD1 | TRBV5-4 | . | CASSLFGTGTPLHF | TGTGCCAGCAGCTTGTTTGGGACAGGGACTCCCCTCCACTTT
TRBJ2-6 | . | TRBV5-5 | . | CASSLFGSGANVLTF | TGTGCCAGCAGCTTATTCGGCTCTGGGGCCAACGTCCTGACTTTC
TRBJ2-1 | . | TRBV7-3 | . | CASSLASGTYNEQFF | TGTGCCAGCAGCTTAGCGTCAGGAACCTACAATGAGCAGTTCTTC
TRBJ2-2 | TRBD1 | TRBV5-1 | . | CASSLDRGANTGELFF | TGCGCCAGCAGCTTGGACAGGGGGGCGAACACCGGGGAGCTGTTTTTT
TRBJ2-2 | . | TRBV7-3 | . | CASSLRPGGATGELFF | TGTGCCAGCAGCTTACGGCCCGGAGGGGCCACCGGGGAGCTGTTTTTT
TRBJ1-5 | . | TRBV29-1 | . | CSVGGTDLNQPQHF | TGCAGCGTGGGCGGGACGGACCTCAATCAGCCCCAGCATTTT
TRBJ2-1 | . | TRBV7-6 | . | CASSAGRHNEQFF | TGTGCCAGCAGCGCCGGGAGACACAATGAGCAGTTCTTC
TRBJ1-1 | . | TRBV6-5 | . | CASSDRGEAFF | TGTGCCAGCAGTGACCGAGGGGAAGCTTTCTTT
TRBJ1-2 | . | TRBV2 | . | CASSESPRNLPNYGYTF | TGTGCCAGCAGTGAGTCCCCCAGGAATTTACCGAACTATGGCTACACCTTC
TRBJ1-1 | . | TRBV5-6 | . | CASRSGGTGTEAFF | TGTGCCAGCAGGAGCGGGGGGACGGGCACTGAAGCTTTCTTT
TRBJ1-2 | TRBD1 | TRBV7-9 | once | CASSTQDRAGYGYTF | TGTGCCAGCAGCACCCAGGACAGGGCCGGCTATGGCTACACCTTC
TRBJ2-3 | . | TRBV19 | . | CASNPGVGADTQYF | TGTGCCAGTAACCCGGGGGTGGGGGCAGATACGCAGTATTTT
TRBJ1-2 | TRBD1 | TRBV19 | . | CASNRQTGAFSGYTF | TGTGCCAGTAACCGGCAGACAGGGGCGTTTAGTGGCTACACCTTC
TRBJ1-2 | TRBD1 | TRBV5-6 | . | CASSWTGSDYGYTF | TGTGCCAGCAGCTGGACAGGGTCTGACTATGGCTACACCTTC
TRBJ2-1 | TRBD2 | TRBV4-2 | . | CASSQGASGRRGLSEQFF | TGTGCCAGCAGCCAAGGGGCTAGCGGGAGGAGAGGCCTCAGTGAGCAGTTCTTC